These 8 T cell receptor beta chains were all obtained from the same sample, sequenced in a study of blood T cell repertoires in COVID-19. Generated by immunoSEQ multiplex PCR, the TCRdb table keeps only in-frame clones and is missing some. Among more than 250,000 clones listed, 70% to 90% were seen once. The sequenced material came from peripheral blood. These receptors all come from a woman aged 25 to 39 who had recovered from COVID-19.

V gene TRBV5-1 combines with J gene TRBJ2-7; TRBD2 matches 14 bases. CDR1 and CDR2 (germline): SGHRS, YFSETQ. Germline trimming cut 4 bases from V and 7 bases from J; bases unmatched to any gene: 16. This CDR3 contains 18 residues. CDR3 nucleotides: TGCGCCAGCAGCCCTGGGACTAGCGGGAGAGTTGGTGAGGAGGAGCAGTACTTC. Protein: CASSPGTSGRVGEEEQYF. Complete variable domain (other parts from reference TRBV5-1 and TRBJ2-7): KAGVTQTPRYLIKTRGQQVTLSCSPISGHRSVSWYQQTPGQGLQFLFEYFSETQRNKGNFPGRFSGRQFSNSRSEMNVSTLELGDSALYLCASSPGTSGRVGEEEQYFGPGTRLTVT.

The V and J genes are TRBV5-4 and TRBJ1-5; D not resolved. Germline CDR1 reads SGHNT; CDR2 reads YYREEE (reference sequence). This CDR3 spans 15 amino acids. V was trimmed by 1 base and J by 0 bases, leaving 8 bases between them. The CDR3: CASSLFGDSNQPQHF. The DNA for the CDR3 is TGTGCCAGCAGCTTGTTCGGAGATAGCAATCAGCCCCAGCATTTT.

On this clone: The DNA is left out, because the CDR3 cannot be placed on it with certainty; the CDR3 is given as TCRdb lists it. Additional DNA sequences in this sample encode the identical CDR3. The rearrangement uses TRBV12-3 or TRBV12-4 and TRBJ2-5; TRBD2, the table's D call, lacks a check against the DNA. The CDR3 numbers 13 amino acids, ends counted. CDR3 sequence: CASSSSGGETQYF.

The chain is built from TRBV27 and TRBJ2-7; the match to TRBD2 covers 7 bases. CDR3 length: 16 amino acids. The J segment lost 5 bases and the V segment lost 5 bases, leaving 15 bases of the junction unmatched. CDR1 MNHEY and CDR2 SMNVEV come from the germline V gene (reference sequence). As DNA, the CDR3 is TGTGCCAGCAGTCCTTATGCCCTTTTACTAGCGAACGAGCAGTACTTC. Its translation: CASSPYALLLANEQYF.

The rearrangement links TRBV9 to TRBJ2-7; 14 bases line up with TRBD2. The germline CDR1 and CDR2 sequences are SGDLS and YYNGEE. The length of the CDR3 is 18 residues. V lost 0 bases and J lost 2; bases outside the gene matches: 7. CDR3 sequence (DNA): TGTGCCAGCAGCGTAGATCCCTCGACTAGCGGGAGGGCCTACGAGCAGTACTTC. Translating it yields CASSVDPSTSGRAYEQYF.

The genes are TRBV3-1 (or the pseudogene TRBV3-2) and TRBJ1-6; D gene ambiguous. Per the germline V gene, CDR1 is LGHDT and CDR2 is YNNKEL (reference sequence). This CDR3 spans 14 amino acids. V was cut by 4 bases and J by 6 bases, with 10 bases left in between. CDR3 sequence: CASSPSTGNSPLHF. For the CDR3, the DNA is TGTGCCAGCAGCCCCTCGACGGGTAATTCACCCCTCCACTTT.

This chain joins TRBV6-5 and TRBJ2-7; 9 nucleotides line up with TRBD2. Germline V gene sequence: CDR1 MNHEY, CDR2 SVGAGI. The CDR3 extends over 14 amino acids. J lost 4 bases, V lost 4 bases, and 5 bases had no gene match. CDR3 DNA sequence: TGTGCCAGCAGTTCTCCGGGACTAGCTTACGAGCAGTACTTC. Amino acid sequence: CASSSPGLAYEQYF.

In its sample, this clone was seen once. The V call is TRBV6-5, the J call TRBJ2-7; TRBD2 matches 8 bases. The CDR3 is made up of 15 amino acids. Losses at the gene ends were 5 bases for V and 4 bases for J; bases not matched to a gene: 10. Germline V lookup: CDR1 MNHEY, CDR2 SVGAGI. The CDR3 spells CASSNKREPIYEQYF. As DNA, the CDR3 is TGTGCCAGCAGTAATAAGCGGGAGCCAATATACGAGCAGTACTTC.